Shown below are 15 T cell receptor beta chains from a single sample sequenced in a study of post-analysis software for immune sequencing data. Study results and limitations: The study found TRBV5-6, TRBV5-1 and TRBV20-1 among five TRBV segments more frequent in patients than controls.

Antigen specificity for these receptors is unknown. Built from TCR beta cDNA, the libraries had unique molecular identifiers in them. One entry per CDR3 protein, called by TCRdb with MiXCR from the PCR reads. In the table there are more than 450,000 distinct CDR3 sequences, about 40% of which are singletons. What was sequenced was blood. Receptor source: a girl between 5 and 17 years old with multiple sclerosis.

The chain employs TRBV7-3 and TRBJ2-1; D might be TRBD2 (6 bases). Per germline, CDR1 SGHTA and CDR2 FQGTGA. The CDR3 has 14 residues. V gave up 5 bases and J gave up 9 bases, with 17 bases separating them. In nucleotides, the CDR3 is TGTGCCAGCAGCCCCGGCTTGGAGGAGGGTGAGCAGTTCTTC. This sequence encodes CASSPGLEEGEQFF.

The chain combines TRBV7-9 with TRBJ2-5; the D gene is possibly TRBD2 (6 bases). The J call may be in error: the DNA end matches TRBJ2-7 better. CDR1 SEHNR and CDR2 FQNEAQ come from the germline V gene (reference sequence). CDR3 size: 17 residues. DNA for the CDR3: TGTGCCAGCAGCAGCCCCGTGGACGCACCGCGGGGAAACGAGCAGTACTTC. Protein: CASSSPVDAPRGNEQYF.

This chain joins TRBV4-1 and TRBJ2-2, with 8 positions matching TRBD2. CDR3 size: 17 residues. CDR1 and CDR2 from the germline V gene are MGHRA and YSYEKL. With V trimmed by 1 base and J by 5 bases, 9 bases remained unmatched. CDR3 bases: TGCGCCAGCAGCCAAGTCGGGGGGGGGCCAAGTACCGGGGAGCTGTTTTTT. Translating it yields CASSQVGGGPSTGELFF.

Note on this clonotype: At one of its ends the junction is not consistent with the germline gene, which may arise from a read error. The chain recombines TRBV10-3 with TRBJ2-1; D might be TRBD2 (6 bases). The CDR3 totals 15 residues. The germline V gene has CDR1 ENHRY and CDR2 SYGVKD. The CDR3 loop is CAISGGASSDNEQFF. The CDR3 bases are TGTGCCATCAGTGGCGGGGCCTCCTCCGACAATGAGCAGTTCTTC.

This clonotype was recorded only once. The genes are TRBV3-1 and TRBJ2-7; TRBD1 aligns across 10 bases. The CDR3 contains 14 residues. V lost 4 bases to trimming and J lost 7 bases; unmatched junction nucleotides: 7. Germline V lookup: CDR1 LGHDT, CDR2 YNNKEL (reference sequence). CDR3 nucleotide sequence: TGTGCCAGCAGCCGTCGACAGGGGGCAGGGGAGCAGTACTTC. Encoded protein: CASSRRQGAGEQYF.

The CDR3 loop is CASSWGVQGETQYF. The CDR3 DNA is TGCGCCAGCAGCTGGGGGGTTCAGGGAGAGACCCAGTACTTC. V is TRBV5-1 and J is TRBJ2-5, with TRBD2 as a possible D gene (6 bases). V lost 3 bases and J 4 bases, leaving 13 bases between the germline ends. This CDR3 contains 14 residues. Germline CDR1 is SGHRS and CDR2 is YFSETQ.

This clonotype was recorded only once. DNA of the CDR3: TGCAGCGTGAGGACAGGGGGCTCAACTTTCGGCAATGAGCAGTTCTTC. Protein product: CSVRTGGSTFGNEQFF. The V gene is TRBV29-1, the J gene TRBJ2-1, with TRBD1 identical over 11 bases. After removal of 6 bases from V and 6 bases from J, the junction contained 13 bases not matched to a gene. The germline gives CDR1 SQVTM, CDR2 ANQGSEA. CDR3 length: 16 residues.

This clonotype was observed a few times. The chain has TRBV7-2 and TRBJ2-1; 13 bases agree with TRBD2. The CDR3 length is 18 residues. The V gene's germline CDR1 is SGHTA and CDR2 FQGNSA. The V and J ends lost 5 bases and 7 bases, in that order; junction bases with no gene match: 14. The CDR3 loop reads CASSPRTSGSEVTNEQFF. As DNA, the CDR3 is TGTGCCAGCAGCCCTAGGACTAGCGGGAGTGAGGTTACTAATGAGCAGTTCTTC.

The gene calls are TRBV5-1 and TRBJ2-1; 8 bases line up with TRBD2. The V gene end was trimmed by 3 bases and the J gene end by 8 bases; junction bases not matched to a gene: 13. Germline CDR1 and CDR2: SGHRS and YFSETQ. This CDR3 region has 16 residues. CDR3 residues: CASSSVLAVSGDEQFF. CDR3 sequence (DNA): TGCGCCAGCAGCTCGGTACTAGCGGTTTCGGGGGATGAGCAGTTCTTC.

CDR3 sequence reads: CAASGTGNQPQHF. The CDR3 coding sequence is TGTGCCGCCTCCGGGACAGGGAATCAGCCCCAGCATTTT. The rearrangement links TRBV10-3 to TRBJ1-5; TRBD1 aligns across 9 bases. Germline CDR1 is ENHRY and CDR2 is SYGVKD. Trimming cost V 11 bases and J 4 bases; bases outside gene matches: 6. CDR3 length equals 13 residues.

This clonotype was seen a handful of times. J is TRBJ1-5 and V is TRBV4-1; TRBD1 might be the D (6 bases). The CDR3 sequence is 13 residues long. Trimming took off 4 bases at V and 6 bases at J, with 10 bases between the two ends. Germline assignment: CDR1 MGHRA and CDR2 YSYEKL. The DNA of the CDR3 is TGCGCCAGCAGCCCCGGACAGCCTCAGCCCCAGCATTTT. Its protein is CASSPGQPQPQHF.

In this sample, this clonotype turned up a few times. The chain joins TRBV24-1 to TRBJ1-6; D is perhaps TRBD1 (5 bases). CDR1 and CDR2 from the germline V gene are KGHDR and SFDVKD. With 3 bases removed from V and 0 bases from J, the gap between germline ends came to 17 bases. The CDR3 extends over 19 amino acids. CDR3 amino acids: CATSDGGTSRSSYNSPLHF. The CDR3 DNA is TGTGCCACCAGTGATGGCGGGACTTCTAGGAGCTCCTATAATTCACCCCTCCACTTT.

The rearrangement uses TRBV29-1 and TRBJ2-4; the match to TRBD2 covers 12 bases. The CDR3 is 13 residues long. The junction had 1 base not matched to a gene; V was cut back by 6 bases and J by 4 bases. Germline V gene sequence: CDR1 SQVTM, CDR2 ANQGSEA. The CDR3 region is CSVGLAGKNIQYF. Here the CDR3 DNA reads TGCAGCGTAGGACTAGCGGGGAAAAACATTCAGTACTTC.

V usage is TRBV5-5 and J usage is TRBJ1-5, with 10 bases aligning to TRBD1. The CDR3 is made up of 15 amino acids. With 4 bases clipped from V and 4 bases from J, the junction kept 5 bases outside the gene matches. Per germline, CDR1 SGHKS and CDR2 YYEKEE (reference sequence). The CDR3 DNA is TGTGCCAGCAGCGAAGGGGACAGGGGAAATCAGCCCCAGCATTTT. Residues: CASSEGDRGNQPQHF.

This clonotype appeared once. V gene TRBV24-1 combines with J gene TRBJ2-7; no reliable D call. This CDR3 is 16 amino acids long. Per the germline V gene, CDR1 is KGHDR and CDR2 is SFDVKD. V lost 12 bases and J lost 0, with 23 bases in between. The CDR3 sequence is CAVSDAPGSSSYEQYF. DNA of the CDR3: TGTGCCGTCAGTGATGCCCCGGGCTCCAGCTCCTACGAGCAGTACTTC.